This T cell receptor beta chain was sequenced for a study of T cell responses to AZD1222 COVID-19 vaccine. In the case of this clone: Its antigen is still unknown.

Clones were read by immunoSEQ multiplex PCR, and TCRdb kept only the in-frame ones, dropping some. The repertoire consists of around 100,000 clones, with roughly 86% occurring once and the leading ten covering 3.3%. V was shortened by 11 bases and J by 7 bases, with 20 bases between the two germline ends. In germline, CDR1 is MNHEY, CDR2 SVGAGI. CDR3 length equals 14 residues. Findings of the study overall: In all cases, repertoires were sampled only after the peak T cell response. In a largely white British group with more females than males, clonal diversity was possibly underestimated. Spike-wide vaccine-associated CD4 TCRs dominated at 160-218 and 743-854. Spike-specific TCR breadth and depth rose after two AZD1222 doses.

The sequence derives from an adult who received the MenACWY meningococcal vaccine as a control. The chain employs TRBV6-5 and TRBJ2-2; maybe TRBD1 (6 bases). The source was peripheral blood, collected 28 days after the second dose of the MenACWY control vaccine. The CDR3 region has the DNA TGTGCCGGCGGACGGAACAGGGACGGCGGGGAGCTGTTTTTT. It encodes CAGGRNRDGGELFF.